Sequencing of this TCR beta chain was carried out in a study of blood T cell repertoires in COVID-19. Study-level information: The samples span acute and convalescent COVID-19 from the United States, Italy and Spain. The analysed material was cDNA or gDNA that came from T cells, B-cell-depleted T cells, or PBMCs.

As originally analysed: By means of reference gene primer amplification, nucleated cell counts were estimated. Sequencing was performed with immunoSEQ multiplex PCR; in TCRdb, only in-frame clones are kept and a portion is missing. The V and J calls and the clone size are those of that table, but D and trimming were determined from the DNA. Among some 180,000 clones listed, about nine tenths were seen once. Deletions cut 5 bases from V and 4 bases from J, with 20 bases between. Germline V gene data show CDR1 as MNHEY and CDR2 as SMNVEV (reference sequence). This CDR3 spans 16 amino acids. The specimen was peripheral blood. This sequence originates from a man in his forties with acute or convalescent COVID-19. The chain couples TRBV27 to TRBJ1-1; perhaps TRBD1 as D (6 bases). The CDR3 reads CASSARGGGRSTEAFF. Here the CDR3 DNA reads TGTGCCAGCAGTGCTCGTGGGGGGGGCAGGAGCACTGAAGCTTTCTTT.